Sequencing of this T cell receptor beta chain was carried out in a study of identical twins. In its sample, this clonotype was seen many times. TCRdb used MiXCR to reprocess the 5' RACE reads, holding one entry per CDR3 protein. Among approximately 690,000 distinct CDR3 sequences, around 6% were seen once, and the ten largest hold 1.5% to 2%. The TCR originated in a man aged 18 to 29 in good health. The specimen was naive T cells sorted from blood.

The CDR3 bases are TGTGCCACCGAGGGAGGGGATGAGCAGTTCTTC. It is translated as CATEGGDEQFF. The chain is built from TRBV24-1 and TRBJ2-1, with 7 bases that match TRBD2. This CDR3 has 11 amino acids. Germline loops: CDR1 KGHDR, CDR2 SFDVKD. V dropped 9 bases and J dropped 8; count of bases not matched to a gene: 3.